The 17 T cell receptor beta chains below all came from one sample that was sequenced in a study of CD8+CD57+ T cells in acquired aplastic anemia. Profiles of TCR beta VDJ and CDR3 were generated from a genomic DNA template. TCRdb re-analysed the reads in MiXCR, keeping a single row per CDR3 protein. The top ten clones hold just under 20% of a sample with 200,000 to 250,000 distinct CDR3 sequences, 40% to 60% of them seen once. Patients chosen for sequencing had CD8+CD57+ cells that had expanded, as shown by flow cytometry. Material for sequencing was sorted CD4+, CD8+, or CD8+CD57+ T cells (not recorded which) from PBMCs. Receptors were obtained from a human donor with aplastic anemia.

The genes are TRBV6-1 and TRBJ1-4, with D possibly being TRBD1 (6 bases). V lost 6 bases and J 3 bases, leaving 23 bases between the germline ends. Per the germline V gene, CDR1 is MNHNS and CDR2 is SASEGT. This CDR3 is 18 amino acids long. CDR3 amino acids: CASSDWTASLESNEKLFF. The CDR3 DNA reads as TGTGCCAGCAGCGACTGGACAGCCTCGCTTGAATCTAATGAAAAACTGTTTTTT.

This clonotype was seen repeatedly, ten times or more. This chain links TRBV20-1 with TRBJ1-1, with D maybe TRBD1 (6 bases). V lost 6 bases, J lost 3 bases, and 14 bases lay in between. The CDR3 length is 13 residues. Per the germline V gene, CDR1 is DFQATT and CDR2 is SNEGSKA (reference sequence). The CDR3 DNA is TGCAGTGCAAGATACAGGGCGGACACTGAAGCTTTCTTT. Its translation is CSARYRADTEAFF.

The chain joins TRBV7-2 to TRBJ2-5; TRBD2 matches at 12 bases. The CDR3 runs to 16 residues. The trim removed 1 base at V and 5 bases at J, leaving 5 bases unmatched. Germline V gene sequence: CDR1 SGHTA, CDR2 FQGNSA. The CDR3 here is CASSLVPSGGVETQYF. The CDR3 region has the DNA TGTGCCAGCAGCTTAGTCCCTAGCGGGGGGGTGGAGACCCAGTACTTC. Filled out from reference TRBV7-2 and TRBJ2-5, the complete variable domain reads GAGVSQSPSNKVTEKGKDVELRCDPISGHTALYWYRQSLGQGLEFLIYFQGNSAPDKSGLPSDRFSAERTGGSVSTLTIQRTQQEDSAVYLCASSLVPSGGVETQYFGPGTRLLVL.

The chain uses TRBV10-2 and TRBJ1-5; D may be TRBD1 (6 bases). Looked up from germline, CDR1 is WSHSY and CDR2 is SAAADI. Trimming cost V 6 bases and J 1 base, with 16 bases left between them. CDR3 length equals 16 residues. The CDR3, as DNA: TGCGCCAGCAGAGGAAAGGGGGAAATGAGCAATCAGCCCCAGCATTTT. Translated: CASRGKGEMSNQPQHF.

V and J are TRBV7-2 and TRBJ1-3; TRBD1 agrees at 7 bases. V shed 5 bases and J 3 bases; nucleotides not matched to a gene: 7. Germline values: CDR1 SGHTA, CDR2 FQGNSA. The CDR3 contains 15 residues. CDR3 sequence: CASSGSGGGGNTIYF. The CDR3 DNA reads TGTGCCAGCAGCGGGTCAGGGGGAGGTGGAAACACCATATATTTT.

J is TRBJ2-7 and V is TRBV11-2, with 7 bases aligning to TRBD2. The V gene end was trimmed by 5 bases and the J gene end by 5 bases; junction bases not matched to a gene: 6. The germline CDR1 and CDR2 sequences are SGHAT and FQNNGV. The CDR3 has 13 amino acids. The DNA of the CDR3 is TGTGCCAGCAGCCCCGGGACTACGCACGAGCAGTACTTC. Amino acid sequence: CASSPGTTHEQYF. Full variable domain (remainder filled in from reference TRBV11-2 and TRBJ2-7): EAGVAQSPRYKIIEKRQSVAFWCNPISGHATLYWYQQILGQGPKLLIQFQNNGVVDDSQLPKDRFSAERLKGVDSTLKIQPAKLEDSAVYLCASSPGTTHEQYFGPGTRLTVT.

The J gene is TRBJ2-3, the V gene TRBV2, with D perhaps matching TRBD2 (6 bases). The V and J ends lost 5 bases and 2 bases respectively, with 14 bases between them. This CDR3 has 15 residues. The germline V gene has CDR1 SNHLY and CDR2 FYNNEI. The CDR3 bases are TGTGCCAGCAGTAGGGACTCGGACATCACAGATACGCAGTATTTT. It encodes CASSRDSDITDTQYF.

The rearrangement links TRBV5-1 to TRBJ2-5; D remains unclear. The V gene lost 4 bases and the J gene lost 4 bases, with 14 bases spanning the gap. Germline V gives CDR1 SGHRS, CDR2 YFSETQ. CDR3 length: 14 amino acids. The CDR3 reads CASSTDPTVETQYF. The CDR3 nucleotides read TGCGCCAGCAGCACTGATCCTACAGTAGAGACCCAGTACTTC.

There are many counts of this clonotype. The CDR3 region is CASSARLQRGGRGELFF. CDR3 in DNA: TGTGCCAGCAGCGCTCGACTCCAGCGGGGGGGCCGCGGGGAGCTGTTTTTT. The V call is TRBV7-2, the J call TRBJ2-2; TRBD2 matches at 10 bases. The CDR3 totals 17 residues. Germline-derived CDR1 and CDR2 are SGHTA and FQGNSA. V dropped 5 bases and J dropped 7; count of bases not matched to a gene: 13.

This chain connects TRBV30 to TRBJ1-2, with D perhaps matching TRBD1 (6 bases). Trimming removed 2 bases at V and 2 bases at J, with 12 bases between. This CDR3 spans 14 amino acids. CDR1 and CDR2 from the germline V gene are GTSNPN and SVGIG (reference sequence). The CDR3 DNA is TGTGCCTGGAGTCCGGTCCAGGGGAACTATGGCTACACCTTC. Its protein is CAWSPVQGNYGYTF.

The chain uses TRBV2 and TRBJ1-1, with D possibly being TRBD1 (5 bases). Trimming cost V 5 bases and J 2 bases, with 15 bases left between them. The CDR3 extends over 15 amino acids. Germline V gene sequence: CDR1 SNHLY, CDR2 FYNNEI. Written as DNA, the CDR3 is TGTGCCAGCAGTACAAAAGACAGTTCTAACACTGAAGCTTTCTTT. Translating gives CASSTKDSSNTEAFF.

This clonotype occurred many times. This rearrangement joins TRBV4-1 to TRBJ2-2; D is ambiguous. From germline, CDR1 is MGHRA and CDR2 YSYEKL. The CDR3 sequence is 14 residues long. The V end lost 6 bases, the J end lost 4 bases, and 12 bases lay between the germline ends. The CDR3 DNA follows: TGCGCCAGCAGTCTCGTTGTTGGCACCGGGGAGCTGTTTTTT. Translated: CASSLVVGTGELFF.

This clonotype occurred many times. This chain connects TRBV4-1 to TRBJ1-3, with TRBD1 identical over 8 bases. Germline V gives CDR1 MGHRA, CDR2 YSYEKL. The trim removed 4 bases at V and 4 bases at J, leaving 9 bases unmatched. The CDR3 is made up of 16 amino acids. Here the CDR3 DNA reads TGCGCCAGCAGCCCAGGGCCTCGGGACAGGGGAAACACCATATATTTT. The encoded protein is CASSPGPRDRGNTIYF.

This chain uses TRBV7-9 with TRBJ1-1; D is perhaps TRBD1 (5 bases). Germline V gene lookup returns CDR1 SEHNR and CDR2 FQNEAQ (reference sequence). The CDR3 runs to 11 residues. The V gene lost 8 bases and the J gene lost 4 bases, with 8 bases spanning the gap. DNA of the CDR3: TGTGCCAGCTGTAGGGGCACTGAAGCTTTCTTT. It encodes CASCRGTEAFF.

This chain uses TRBV20-1 with TRBJ1-1, with D uncertain. The CDR3 extends over 11 amino acids. CDR1 is DFQATT, CDR2 SNEGSKA, per germline (reference sequence). V gave up 4 bases and J gave up 3 bases, with 6 bases separating them. CDR3 DNA: TGCAGTGCTATCGACTACACTGAAGCTTTCTTT. Translated, it gives CSAIDYTEAFF.

The chain joins TRBV20-1 to TRBJ1-2; D may be TRBD1 (5 bases). This CDR3 has 13 residues. CDR1 and CDR2 (germline): DFQATT, SNEGSKA (reference sequence). Trimming removed 4 bases at V and 2 bases at J, with 11 bases between. CDR3 DNA sequence: TGCAGTGCTAACGGGGGGACGAACTATGGCTACACCTTC. It translates to CSANGGTNYGYTF.

This chain uses TRBV7-2 with TRBJ2-5; D is ambiguous. The germline CDR1 and CDR2 sequences are SGHTA and FQGNSA. The CDR3 runs to 12 residues. The V end lost 5 bases, the J end lost 5 bases, and 9 bases lay between the germline ends. CDR3 in amino acids: CASSRRSETQYF. CDR3 DNA sequence: TGTGCCAGCAGCAGAAGGAGTGAGACCCAGTACTTC.